The 25 T cell receptor beta chains presented below share a single source sample, sequenced in a study of control samples from healthy donors and cancer patients. Clones were sequenced by immunoSEQ multiplex PCR, and TCRdb holds only the in-frame ones, with some missing. The sample contains hundreds of thousands of clones, over 70% of which appear only once. Material for sequencing was PBMCs. Receptor source: a woman aged 60-75 years with lung cancer.

The rearrangement links TRBV5-4 to TRBJ2-3, with 8 bases aligning to TRBD1. The CDR3 is made up of 15 amino acids. J lost 0 bases, V lost 6 bases, and 6 bases had no gene match. In germline, CDR1 is SGHNT, CDR2 YYREEE (reference sequence). The CDR3 DNA reads TGTGCCAGCATGCCCCGGACAGGGAGCACAGATACGCAGTATTTT. This translates into CASMPRTGSTDTQYF.

This clone was recorded once. Other DNA sequences of this sample code for an identical CDR3. CDR3 sequence: CASSLLGGMNTEAFF. DNA for the CDR3: TGTGCCAGCAGCCTGTTAGGGGGCATGAACACTGAAGCTTTCTTT. The chain carries TRBV28 and TRBJ1-1; 7 bases map to TRBD1. The ends lost 6 bases at V and 0 bases at J; junction bases unmatched: 7. The CDR3 loop spans 15 amino acids. Germline V CDR1 and CDR2: MDHEN, SYDVKM.

The chain uses TRBV5-1 and TRBJ2-1; tentatively, D is TRBD2 (6 bases). The germline V gene encodes CDR1 SGHRS and CDR2 YFSETQ. The length of the CDR3 is 11 residues. V dropped 8 bases and J dropped 9 bases, with 12 bases sitting between them. The CDR3 DNA follows: TGCGCCAGTCGTGAGGGAGGTGAGCAGTTCTTC. Amino acids: CASREGGEQFF.

The chain links TRBV7-6 to TRBJ1-4, with no clear D. V was trimmed by 4 bases and J by 4 bases, leaving 19 bases between them. Germline CDR1 SGHVS, CDR2 FNYEAQ. The CDR3 extends over 17 amino acids. In nucleotides, the CDR3 is TGTGCCAGCAGCTCGGGGATCAGGCTGGGCTATAATGAAAAACTGTTTTTT. It translates to CASSSGIRLGYNEKLFF.

The V gene is TRBV19, the J gene TRBJ1-1, with 8 bases lining up with TRBD1. Trimming took 4 bases from V and 6 from J; bases not matched to a gene: 4. From germline, CDR1 is LNHDA and CDR2 SQIVND (reference sequence). The CDR3 sequence is 13 residues long. CDR3 sequence: CASSRTGSAEAFF. Written as DNA, the CDR3 is TGTGCCAGTAGTAGGACAGGGAGCGCTGAAGCTTTCTTT. The complete variable domain, with remaining parts taken from reference TRBV19 and TRBJ1-1, reads DGGITQSPKYLFRKEGQNVTLSCEQNLNHDAMYWYRQDPGQGLRLIYYSQIVNDFQKGDIAEGYSVSREKKESFPLTVTSAQKNPTAFYLCASSRTGSAEAFFGQGTRLTVV.

The V gene is TRBV6-5, the J gene TRBJ1-3; 7 nucleotides align to TRBD1. This CDR3 is 15 amino acids long. Germline values: CDR1 MNHEY, CDR2 SVGAGI. Trimming at V came to 6 bases and at J to 1 base, leaving 6 bases not matched to a gene. The CDR3 protein is CASRDDRASGNTIYF. The DNA for the CDR3 is TGTGCCAGCAGGGACGACAGGGCTTCTGGAAACACCATATATTTT.

The V gene is TRBV3-1 (or the pseudogene TRBV3-2), the J gene TRBJ2-2; D ambiguous. Germline assignment: CDR1 LGHDT and CDR2 YNNKEL (reference sequence). V dropped 4 bases and J dropped 4 bases, with 16 bases sitting between them. The CDR3 extends over 16 amino acids. CDR3 DNA sequence: TGTGCCAGCAGCCGCCTCTGGTCGAGTGGCACCGGGGAGCTGTTTTTT. The encoded protein is CASSRLWSSGTGELFF.

V gene TRBV5-8 combines with J gene TRBJ2-2; D gene uncertain. Looked up from germline, CDR1 is SGHTS and CDR2 is YDEGEE. Between the trimmed V and J ends, which lost 0 bases and 0 bases, there was a span of 9 bases. The CDR3 totals 16 residues. CDR3 sequence (DNA): TGTGCCAGCAGCTTGGGAGACACCTCGAACACCGGGGAGCTGTTTTTT. Amino acid sequence: CASSLGDTSNTGELFF.

The rearrangement links TRBV28 to TRBJ2-1; D is perhaps TRBD1 or TRBD2 (5 bases each). V dropped 5 bases and J dropped 1 base, with 15 bases sitting between them. This CDR3 spans 16 amino acids. Germline CDR1 and CDR2: MDHEN and SYDVKM. The CDR3 DNA reads as TGTGCCAGCAGTCCCGGATCTGGGGGTTCCTACAATGAGCAGTTCTTC. Amino acid sequence: CASSPGSGGSYNEQFF.

This chain uses TRBV7-6 with TRBJ1-1; 10 positions agree with TRBD1. CDR3 size: 16 residues. Germline V gene data show CDR1 as SGHVS and CDR2 as FNYEAQ. V was pared by 2 bases and J by 5 bases, with 8 bases of the junction left unmatched. The CDR3 region has the DNA TGTGCCAGCAGCTTAAGGGACAGGGGAAAACAAACTGAAGCTTTCTTT. As protein: CASSLRDRGKQTEAFF. The whole variable domain, filled in from reference TRBV7-6 and TRBJ1-1, reads GAGVSQSPRYKVTKRGQDVALRCDPISGHVSLYWYRQALGQGPEFLTYFNYEAQQDKSGLPNDRFSAERPEGSISTLTIQRTEQRDSAMYRCASSLRDRGKQTEAFFGQGTRLTVV.

The CDR3 bases are TGTGCCAGCAGCAAATCTACCAAAAGCGGAAGCTCCTACAATGAGCAGTTCTTC. Translated: CASSKSTKSGSSYNEQFF. The chain joins TRBV21-1 to TRBJ2-1; TRBD2, the table's D call, lacks a check against the DNA. TRBV21-1 is tagged as a pseudogene. The CDR3 runs to 18 residues.

This clone was seen repeatedly, ten times or more. This chain connects TRBV6-5 to TRBJ2-5; possibly TRBD1 or TRBD2 for D (5 bases each). V was pared by 4 bases and J by 2 bases, with 11 bases between. Germline CDR1 reads MNHEY; CDR2 reads SVGAGI. The CDR3 spans 14 residues. The CDR3 is CASSWGRLQETQYF. CDR3 in DNA: TGTGCCAGCAGTTGGGGACGGCTACAAGAGACCCAGTACTTC.

This clone has only a few counts. This chain links TRBV2 with TRBJ2-7; the D gene is possibly TRBD1 (5 bases). Germline CDR1 and CDR2: SNHLY and FYNNEI. CDR3 length: 12 residues. V was shortened by 4 bases and J by 7 bases, with 11 bases between the two germline ends. The CDR3 nucleotides read TGTGCCAGCAGTGTTGGGGCGGCGGAGCAGTACTTC. It yields the protein CASSVGAAEQYF.

The chain links TRBV19 to TRBJ1-4; 8 nucleotides agree with TRBD1. The trim removed 6 bases at V and 5 bases at J, leaving 5 bases unmatched. In germline, CDR1 is LNHDA, CDR2 SQIVND (reference sequence). There are 14 residues in the CDR3. The DNA of the CDR3 is TGTGCCAGTAGGCAGGGGGCGCGGAATGAAAAACTGTTTTTT. Amino acids: CASRQGARNEKLFF.

On this clone: The same CDR3 also results from other DNA sequences found in this sample. The V call is TRBV5-1, the J call TRBJ2-1; no firm D call. Trimming cost V 0 bases and J 0 bases, with 7 bases left between them. Germline V gene lookup returns CDR1 SGHRS and CDR2 YFSETQ. The CDR3 has 15 amino acids. The CDR3 nucleotides are TGCGCCAGCAGCTTGGGCCAGGTCTCCTACAATGAGCAGTTCTTC. Residues: CASSLGQVSYNEQFF.

This clone turned up a few times. The CDR3 bases are TGTGCCAGCCGTAGGATAGGGTCCCACGAGCAGTACTTC. Residues: CASRRIGSHEQYF. The chain joins TRBV2 to TRBJ2-7; D is unclear. V lost 8 bases, J lost 5 bases, and 16 bases lay in between. Looked up from germline, CDR1 is SNHLY and CDR2 is FYNNEI. The CDR3 is made up of 13 amino acids.

The rearrangement uses TRBV5-1 and TRBJ2-7; maybe TRBD1 (7 bases). The V end lost 3 bases, the J end lost 5 bases, and 12 bases lay between the germline ends. The CDR3 is 13 amino acids. Germline V gene data show CDR1 as SGHRS and CDR2 as YFSETQ. CDR3 residues: CASSWGDSDEQYF. As DNA, the CDR3 is TGCGCCAGCAGCTGGGGGGACAGCGACGAGCAGTACTTC.

The chain recombines TRBV7-9 with TRBJ2-5, with a possible D match to TRBD2 (6 bases). Germline CDR1 SEHNR, CDR2 FQNEAQ (reference sequence). This CDR3 is 13 amino acids long. With 7 bases removed from V and 9 bases from J, the gap between germline ends came to 18 bases. The CDR3 loop is CASTSLRDLAQYF. The CDR3 nucleotides read TGTGCCAGCACCTCACTCAGGGACTTGGCCCAGTACTTC.

This clone is a singleton in its sample. The rearrangement joins TRBV6-6 to TRBJ2-7; 8 bases match TRBD1. The CDR3 has 15 residues. The ends lost 2 bases at V and 3 bases at J; junction bases unmatched: 6. Germline-derived CDR1 and CDR2 are MNHNY and SVGAGI (reference sequence). The CDR3 reads CASSYKGTGDYEQYF. The DNA of the CDR3 is TGTGCCAGCAGTTACAAAGGGACAGGCGACTACGAGCAGTACTTC.

This rearrangement joins TRBV10-3 to TRBJ2-5; 7 bases agree with TRBD1. CDR1 and CDR2 (germline): ENHRY, SYGVKD. This CDR3 spans 12 amino acids. Losses at the gene ends were 9 bases for V and 4 bases for J; bases not matched to a gene: 5. CDR3 loop: CAIQGVGETQYF. As DNA, the CDR3 is TGTGCCATTCAGGGGGTCGGAGAGACCCAGTACTTC.

The chain recombines TRBV7-9 with TRBJ2-7; TRBD2 aligns across 9 bases. Per the germline V gene, CDR1 is SEHNR and CDR2 is FQNEAQ (reference sequence). The J segment lost 5 bases and the V segment lost 1 base, leaving 3 bases of the junction unmatched. CDR3 length equals 14 residues. CDR3 in DNA: TGTGCCAGCAGCTTAGAAGCGGGAGGCCACGAGCAGTACTTC. Translation: CASSLEAGGHEQYF. Together with reference TRBV7-9 and TRBJ2-7, the CDR3 gives the full variable domain: DTGVSQNPRHKITKRGQNVTFRCDPISEHNRLYWYRQTLGQGPEFLTYFQNEAQLEKSRLLSDRFSAERPKGSFSTLEIQRTEQGDSAMYLCASSLEAGGHEQYFGPGTRLTVT.

The chain recombines TRBV6-5 with TRBJ2-7; 11 bases are shared with TRBD1. The CDR3 consists of 14 residues. Germline values: CDR1 MNHEY, CDR2 SVGAGI. V shed 7 bases and J 4 bases; nucleotides not matched to a gene: 6. CDR3 coding DNA: TGTGCCAGCAAGAGGACAGGGGGCACGTACGAGCAGTACTTC. This encodes CASKRTGGTYEQYF.

The chain couples TRBV4-1 to TRBJ2-3, with 11 bases matching TRBD2. The ends lost 5 bases at V and 3 bases at J; junction bases unmatched: 7. CDR3 length: 16 amino acids. Per the germline V gene, CDR1 is MGHRA and CDR2 is YSYEKL. The CDR3 is CASSLVGTSGTDTQYF. As DNA, the CDR3 is TGCGCCAGCAGCTTAGTGGGGACTAGCGGAACAGATACGCAGTATTTT.

The rearrangement uses TRBV5-4 and TRBJ1-1, with 9 bases fitting TRBD1. In germline, CDR1 is SGHNT, CDR2 YYREEE (reference sequence). The CDR3 is made up of 16 amino acids. Trimming cost V 7 bases and J 4 bases; bases outside gene matches: 14. The CDR3 sequence: CASYTRRTGDFTEAFF. The DNA of the CDR3 is TGTGCCAGCTATACGAGAAGGACAGGGGATTTCACTGAAGCTTTCTTT.

This sequence joins TRBV4-1 and TRBJ1-6; the match to TRBD1 covers 9 bases. Germline CDR1 and CDR2: MGHRA and YSYEKL. The CDR3 loop spans 18 amino acids. V lost 2 bases, J lost 10 bases, and 15 bases stayed unmatched. Here the CDR3 DNA reads TGCGCCAGCAGCCAATCCACCCCCCAACAGGGGGCTTACTCACCCCTCCACTTT. Protein sequence: CASSQSTPQQGAYSPLHF.